The TCR beta chain described here comes from a study of type 1 regulatory T cells. Trimming removed 5 bases from V and 0 bases from J; junction bases left unmatched: 15. CDR3 length: 18 amino acids. TCRdb reprocessed the reads with MiXCR, giving one entry per CDR3 protein. Of roughly 21,000 distinct CDR3 sequences in the sample, around half are singletons; the top ten hold 4.5% to 5.5%. About this clonotype: Its antigen is as yet unknown.

This receptor was taken from a human donor in good health. Sequenced sample: cultured T cells, either the whole culture or a sorted T cell fraction (not recorded which). V usage is TRBV12-3 or TRBV12-4 and J usage is TRBJ1-1, with 7 bases fitting TRBD1. CDR3 region: CASSPRGRGLILNTEAFF. DNA of the CDR3: TGTGCCAGCAGTCCACGTGGGAGGGGGCTGATCCTGAACACTGAAGCTTTCTTT.